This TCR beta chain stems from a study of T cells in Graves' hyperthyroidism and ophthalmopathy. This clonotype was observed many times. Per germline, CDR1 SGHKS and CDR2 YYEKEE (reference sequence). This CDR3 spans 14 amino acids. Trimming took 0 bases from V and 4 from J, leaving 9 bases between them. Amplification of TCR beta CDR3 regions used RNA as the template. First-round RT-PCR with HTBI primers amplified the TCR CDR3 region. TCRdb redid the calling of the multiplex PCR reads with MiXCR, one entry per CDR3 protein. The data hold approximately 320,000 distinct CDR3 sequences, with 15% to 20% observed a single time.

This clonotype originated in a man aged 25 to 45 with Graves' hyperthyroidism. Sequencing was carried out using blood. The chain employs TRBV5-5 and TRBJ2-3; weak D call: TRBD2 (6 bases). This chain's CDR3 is CASSLEWGADTQYF. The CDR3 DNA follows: TGTGCCAGCAGCTTGGAGTGGGGGGCAGATACGCAGTATTTT.